This T cell receptor beta chain was found in a study of patients and donors after allogeneic stem cell transplantation. V lost 4 bases to trimming and J lost 2 bases, with 12 bases between them. This CDR3 comprises 14 residues. This clonotype was observed a few times. TCRdb re-called the RT-PCR reads through MiXCR, storing one row per CDR3 protein. The repertoire has some 200,000 distinct CDR3 sequences, 40% to 45% of them found once; the top ten carry approximately 32%. This rearrangement joins TRBV12-3 or TRBV12-4 to TRBJ2-7, with TRBD1 as a possible D gene (6 bases). Sequenced material: blood, either unsorted or a sorted T cell fraction (not recorded which). The sequence came from a human donor who was either an allogeneic HSCT recipient or a stem cell or donor lymphocyte infusion donor (not recorded which). It is not recorded whose cells these are; they may come from a transplant donor. The CDR3 loop reads CASSSPGQTYEQYF. In DNA form, the CDR3 reads TGTGCCAGCAGTTCCCCGGGACAAACCTACGAGCAGTACTTC.